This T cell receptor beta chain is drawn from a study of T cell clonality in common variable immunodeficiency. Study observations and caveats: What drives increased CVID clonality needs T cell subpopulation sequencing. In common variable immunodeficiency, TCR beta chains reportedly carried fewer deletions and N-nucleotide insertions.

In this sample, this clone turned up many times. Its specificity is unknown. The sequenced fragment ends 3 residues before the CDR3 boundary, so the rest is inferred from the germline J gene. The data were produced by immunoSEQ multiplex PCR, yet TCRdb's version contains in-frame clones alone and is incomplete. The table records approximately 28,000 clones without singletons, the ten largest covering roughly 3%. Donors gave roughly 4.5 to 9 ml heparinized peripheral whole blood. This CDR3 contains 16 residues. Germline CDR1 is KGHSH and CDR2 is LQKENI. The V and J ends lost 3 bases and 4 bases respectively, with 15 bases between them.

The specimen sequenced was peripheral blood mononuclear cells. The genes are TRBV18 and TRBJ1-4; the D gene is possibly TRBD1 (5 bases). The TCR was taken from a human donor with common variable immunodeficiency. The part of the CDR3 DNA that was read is TGTGCCAGCTCACCCAGGGCCCCAGGGATTAATGAAAAA. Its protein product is CASSPRAPGINEK. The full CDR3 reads CASSPRAPGINEKLFF. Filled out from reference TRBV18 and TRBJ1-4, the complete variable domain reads NAGVMQNPRHLVRRRGQEARLRCSPMKGHSHVYWYRQLPEEGLKFMVYLQKENIIDESGMPKERFSAEFPKEGPSILRIQQVVRGDSAAYFCASSPRAPGINEKLFFGSGTQLSVL.